The T cell receptor beta chain described here comes from a study of radiotherapy plus CTLA-4 blockade in lung cancer. Study-level results: After treatment with radiotherapy plus ipilimumab, TCR clones that came from the tumor expanded in blood.

Profiled with immunoSEQ multiplex PCR; TCRdb holds only in-frame clones, not every one. The sample lists 25,000 to 30,000 clones, 77% occurring once. Germline CDR1 and CDR2: SGHDT and YYEEEE. The junction had 13 bases not matched to a gene; V was cut back by 4 bases and J by 13 bases. The CDR3 runs 15 residues. Enrolled patients, whose metastatic non-small-cell lung cancer was chemo-refractory, received focal radiation plus CTLA-4 blockade with ipilimumab. Concerning this clone: The antigen is unknown.

The receptor comes from a human donor with non-small cell lung cancer that progressed on radiotherapy plus ipilimumab. This chain links TRBV5-6 with TRBJ1-6; the match to TRBD1 covers 8 bases. Sample: peripheral blood, taken from a patient treated with radiotherapy plus ipilimumab. The CDR3 nucleotides read TGTGCCAGCAGCGCGACAGGGGTCGGGGACAAGCCCCTCCACTTT. The encoded protein is CASSATGVGDKPLHF.